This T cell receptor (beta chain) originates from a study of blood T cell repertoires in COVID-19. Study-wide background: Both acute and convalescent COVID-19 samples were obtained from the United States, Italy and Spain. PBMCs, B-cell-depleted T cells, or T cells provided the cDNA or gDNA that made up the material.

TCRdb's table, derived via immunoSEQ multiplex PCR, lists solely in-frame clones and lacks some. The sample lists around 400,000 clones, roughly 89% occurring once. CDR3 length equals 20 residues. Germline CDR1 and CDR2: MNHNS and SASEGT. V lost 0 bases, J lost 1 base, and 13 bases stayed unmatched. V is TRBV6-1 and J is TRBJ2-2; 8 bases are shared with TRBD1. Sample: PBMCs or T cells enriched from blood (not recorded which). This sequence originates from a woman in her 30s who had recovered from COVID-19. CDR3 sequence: CASSEAIKLQGALNTGELFF. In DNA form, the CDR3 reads TGTGCCAGCAGTGAAGCGATAAAGCTGCAGGGGGCGCTGAACACCGGGGAGCTGTTTTTT.